Only a few counts were recorded for the clone carrying this T cell receptor beta chain. V shed 4 bases, J shed 3 bases, and the junction held 9 bases outside the gene matches. CDR1 MNHEY and CDR2 SVGEGT come from the germline V gene. The CDR3 length is 16 residues. These data come from a study of blood T cell repertoires in COVID-19. In the original analysis: Using reference gene primer amplification, nucleated cell counts were estimated. Method: immunoSEQ multiplex PCR; TCRdb's copy keeps in-frame clones and lacks some. That table gives V, J and clone size, and the DNA gave D and trimming. The table shows about 110,000 clones, with 75% to 85% occurring only once.

The chain is built from TRBV6-2 or TRBV6-3 and TRBJ1-2; 9 bases match TRBD1. This TCR came from a woman aged 55-70 years with acute or convalescent COVID-19. The sequenced material came from peripheral blood. This CDR3 is CASSSIYRDRDYGYTF. The CDR3 DNA reads as TGTGCCAGCAGTTCGATCTACCGGGACAGGGACTATGGCTACACCTTC.